Sequencing of this T cell receptor beta chain was carried out in a study of cytomegalovirus exposure and HLA in healthy donors. Germline CDR1 is SNHLY and CDR2 is FYNNEI. CDR3 length: 13 residues. Trimming took 6 bases from V and 3 from J, leaving 11 bases between them. The table lists this clone with a few counts. Its cognate antigen is unknown. This PCR relied on a set of 60 Vbeta primers and 13 Jbeta primers. The method was immunoSEQ multiplex PCR; TCRdb's version includes in-frame clones alone and lacks a portion of them. The table lists some 200,000 clones, approximately 88% of them singletons. Study results and limitations: What TCR beta sequences reportedly achieved was accurate prediction of HLA-A and HLA-B alleles in most subjects. CMV serostatus was the sole immune exposure information available.

The clonotype comes from a boy between 2 and 10 years old in good health and CMV-seronegative. Sequenced material: PBMCs. V gene TRBV2 combines with J gene TRBJ1-2; tentatively, D is TRBD1 (6 bases). CDR3 sequence (DNA): TGTGCCAGCAGAGACGGACAGCACTATGGCTACACCTTC. It encodes CASRDGQHYGYTF.